These T cell receptor beta chains were read from a single sample in a study of cytomegalovirus exposure and HLA in healthy donors. Here immunoSEQ multiplex PCR was the method, and the copy in TCRdb shows in-frame clones only, minus some. This sample has more than 200,000 clones; 90% occur once, and the top ten carry around 3.3%. Material: PBMCs. Receptors originate from a woman in her twenties or thirties in good health and CMV-seronegative. Each CDR3 is given with its conserved first and last residue. A D gene is named only where the DNA matches it firmly. Clone size, where shown, is once, few, many, or a class for clones that have expanded.

len,d_gene,j_gene,v_gene,abundance,CDR3aa,CDR3nt
13,.,TRBJ1-1,TRBV27,.,CASSLTVNTEAFF,TGTGCCAGCAGTTTAACAGTGAACACTGAAGCTTTCTTT
15,TRBD2,TRBJ2-5,TRBV27,.,CASSLLAGGGETQYF,TGTGCCAGCAGTCTTCTAGCGGGAGGAGGCGAGACCCAGTACTTC
14,TRBD1,TRBJ1-1,TRBV27,.,CASRFGQGNTEAFF,TGTGCCAGCAGGTTTGGACAGGGAAACACTGAAGCTTTCTTT
14,.,TRBJ2-7,TRBV4-2,.,CASSQDRGSYEQYF,TGTGCCAGCAGCCAAGATCGGGGCTCCTACGAGCAGTACTTC
16,.,TRBJ2-1,TRBV7-6,.,CASSLVGVGSYNEQFF,TGTGCCAGCAGCTTAGTTGGGGTTGGCTCCTACAATGAGCAGTTCTTC
17,TRBD2,TRBJ2-7,TRBV7-9,.,CASSLAPAGGFSYEQYF,TGTGCCAGCAGCTTAGCGCCAGCGGGAGGGTTCTCCTACGAGCAGTACTTC
13,.,TRBJ1-1,TRBV2,.,CASRGTQNTEAFF,TGTGCCAGCAGAGGGACACAGAACACTGAAGCTTTCTTT
14,.,TRBJ1-4,TRBV5-1,.,CASSFPSTNEKLFF,TGCGCCAGCAGCTTCCCGTCTACTAATGAAAAACTGTTTTTT
13,TRBD1,TRBJ2-7,TRBV19,once,CASSADRTYEQYF,TGTGCCAGTAGCGCGGACAGGACCTACGAGCAGTACTTC
19,.,TRBJ2-2,TRBV5-1,.,CASMDRYRVEGTNTGELFF,TGCGCCAGCATGGACCGGTACAGGGTCGAGGGGACAAACACCGGGGAGCTGTTTTTT
18,.,TRBJ2-2,TRBV10-1,.,CASVVGRGRGPNTGELFF,TGCGCCAGCGTCGTCGGGCGGGGGAGGGGGCCGAACACCGGGGAGCTGTTTTTT